These 18 T cell receptor beta chains came from one sample sequenced in a study of T cell responses to AZD1222 COVID-19 vaccine. Libraries were prepared by immunoSEQ multiplex PCR; TCRdb keeps only in-frame clonotypes and omits some of them. Of about 82,000 clones listed, 80% to 90% were seen once; the top ten hold approximately 1.3%. Material: peripheral blood, obtained 28 days after the second AZD1222 dose. The receptors were sampled from an adult who received the AZD1222 COVID-19 vaccine.

This clone has a handful of counts. This rearrangement joins TRBV9 to TRBJ1-1, with a tentative D call TRBD1 (5 bases). Looked up from germline, CDR1 is SGDLS and CDR2 is YYNGEE. This CDR3 contains 15 residues. Trimming removed 3 bases from V and 2 bases from J, with 14 bases in between. CDR3 DNA sequence: TGTGCCAGCAGCGCCCGGCGGGACGACAACACTGAAGCTTTCTTT. Residues: CASSARRDDNTEAFF.

This clone was counted once. The rearrangement links TRBV18 to TRBJ1-4; D remains ambiguous. The CDR3 contains 12 residues. V was clipped by 4 bases and J by 12 bases, with 12 bases between them. Germline V gene lookup returns CDR1 KGHSH and CDR2 LQKENI. The CDR3 DNA sequence: TGTGCCAGCTCACTGGAGCGCGAGGAACTGTTTTTT. It codes for CASSLEREELFF.

This clone has more than one count but fewer than ten. J is TRBJ1-6 and V is TRBV27; no firm D call. CDR3 length: 15 residues. V was clipped by 5 bases and J by 0 bases, with 8 bases between them. Germline values: CDR1 MNHEY, CDR2 SMNVEV (reference sequence). CDR3 nucleotide sequence: TGTGCCAGCAGTCCCACTAGCTCCTATAATTCACCCCTCCACTTT. Translating gives CASSPTSSYNSPLHF.

The chain links TRBV3-1 (or the pseudogene TRBV3-2) to TRBJ2-7; 8 nucleotides align to TRBD1. Germline-derived CDR1 and CDR2 are LGHDT and YNNKEL (reference sequence). V lost 1 base, J lost 3 bases, and 5 bases stayed unmatched. The CDR3 runs to 15 residues. CDR3 region: CASSQGQGRHYEQYF. For the CDR3, the DNA is TGTGCCAGCAGCCAAGGACAGGGGCGCCACTACGAGCAGTACTTC.

In regard to this clone: A junction boundary mismatches the germline segment, possibly from a read error. V usage is TRBV9 and J usage is TRBJ1-2, with a weak D call TRBD1 (5 bases). This CDR3 is built from 14 residues. The germline V gene encodes CDR1 SGDLS and CDR2 YYNGEE. CDR3 in amino acids: CASSVGKVDRLPEF. DNA for the CDR3: TGTGCCAGCAGCGTAGGGAAGGTAGACAGACTCCCAGAGTTC.

The V gene is TRBV27, the J gene TRBJ2-1; maybe TRBD2 (6 bases). CDR3 size: 16 residues. The V gene's germline CDR1 is MNHEY and CDR2 SMNVEV (reference sequence). Deletions cut 0 bases from V and 6 bases from J, with 15 bases between. The CDR3 sequence: CASSLSGRQSRNEQFF. In DNA, the CDR3 is TGTGCCAGCAGTTTATCAGGGAGGCAAAGCCGCAATGAGCAGTTCTTC.

The chain links TRBV7-6 to TRBJ2-1; TRBD2 might be the D (6 bases). The V end was cut by 5 bases, the J end by 7 bases, with 18 bases between. Germline V gene data show CDR1 as SGHVS and CDR2 as FNYEAQ. The CDR3 has 15 amino acids. The CDR3 DNA is TGTGCCAGCAGCCAGGGACTCAGGGCGAGGAATGAGCAGTTCTTC. Translated, it gives CASSQGLRARNEQFF.

The DNA of the CDR3 is TGTGCCAGCAGCTTAGGACTAGCGGCCAATGAGCAGTTCTTC. Residues: CASSLGLAANEQFF. The genes are TRBV5-4 and TRBJ2-1; 10 positions match TRBD2. The CDR3 runs to 14 residues. Germline V CDR1 and CDR2: SGHNT, YYREEE (reference sequence). V lost 2 bases and J lost 6; bases outside the gene matches: 2.

The gene calls are TRBV27 and TRBJ2-7; D is possibly TRBD1 (5 bases). The CDR3 has 13 amino acids. Germline CDR1 is MNHEY and CDR2 is SMNVEV (reference sequence). V lost 3 bases to trimming and J lost 3 bases, with 9 bases between them. In nucleotides, the CDR3 is TGTGCCAGCAGTTTGTCAGGGCACTACGAGCAGTACTTC. As protein: CASSLSGHYEQYF.

As DNA, the CDR3 is TGTGCCAGCAGCGCAGCTGCCAACTACGAGCAGTACTTC. This encodes CASSAAANYEQYF. V is TRBV7-2 and J is TRBJ2-7; D unclear. Trimming took 5 bases from V and 3 from J, leaving 11 bases between them. The CDR3 loop spans 13 amino acids. Germline CDR1 is SGHTA and CDR2 is FQGNSA. The full variable domain, its missing parts supplied by reference TRBV7-2 and TRBJ2-7, is GAGVSQSPSNKVTEKGKDVELRCDPISGHTALYWYRQSLGQGLEFLIYFQGNSAPDKSGLPSDRFSAERTGGSVSTLTIQRTQQEDSAVYLCASSAAANYEQYFGPGTRLTVT.

The rearrangement joins TRBV7-3 to TRBJ1-2, with TRBD1 matching 12 bases. Germline CDR1 reads SGHTA; CDR2 reads FQGTGA. J was trimmed by 2 bases and V by 5 bases; bases with no gene match: 12. The CDR3 has 18 residues. The CDR3 coding sequence is TGTGCCAGCAGCCCGTATGGGACAGGGGGCGGGAAGAACTATGGCTACACCTTC. This sequence encodes CASSPYGTGGGKNYGYTF. Based on the CDR3 plus reference TRBV7-3 and TRBJ1-2, the full variable domain is GAGVSQTPSNKVTEKGKYVELRCDPISGHTALYWYRQSLGQGPEFLIYFQGTGAADDSGLPNDRFFAVRPEGSVSTLKIQRTERGDSAVYLCASSPYGTGGGKNYGYTFGSGTRLTVV.

V usage is TRBV5-5 and J usage is TRBJ1-4; unclear D gene. Trimming left V 0 bases short and J 0 bases short, with 6 bases between. The CDR3 spans 15 residues. The germline V gene encodes CDR1 SGHKS and CDR2 YYEKEE (reference sequence). Here the CDR3 reads CASSLGFATNEKLFF. CDR3 bases: TGTGCCAGCAGCTTGGGGTTCGCAACTAATGAAAAACTGTTTTTT.

The chain links TRBV27 to TRBJ1-1, with 10 bases that match TRBD1. Germline V gene lookup returns CDR1 MNHEY and CDR2 SMNVEV (reference sequence). The CDR3 runs 17 residues. The trim removed 1 base at V and 5 bases at J, leaving 10 bases unmatched. Here the CDR3 reads CASSLFGQGGMGTEAFF. Here the CDR3 DNA reads TGTGCCAGCAGTTTATTCGGACAGGGGGGCATGGGTACTGAAGCTTTCTTT.

The CDR3 reads CASSLSSFQVNYGYTF. Here the CDR3 DNA reads TGTGCCAGCAGTTTGAGTTCCTTTCAGGTTAACTATGGCTACACCTTC. The V gene is TRBV28, the J gene TRBJ1-2, with D unresolved. The CDR3 spans 16 residues. The V gene's germline CDR1 is MDHEN and CDR2 SYDVKM. Trimming pared 3 bases from V and 1 base from J, leaving 15 bases between.

This chain's CDR3 is CASRPCTDTQYF. The CDR3 DNA is TGTGCCAGCAGACCCTGCACAGATACGCAGTATTTT. The V call is TRBV6-5, the J call TRBJ2-3; D gene uncertain. CDR1 and CDR2 from the germline V gene are MNHEY and SVGAGI. V lost 6 bases to trimming and J lost 1 base, with 5 bases between them. The CDR3 covers 12 residues.

V usage is TRBV9 and J usage is TRBJ1-4; D gene unclear. The CDR3 extends over 14 amino acids. The V gene lost 0 bases and the J gene lost 4 bases, with 7 bases spanning the gap. Germline V gives CDR1 SGDLS, CDR2 YYNGEE. CDR3 bases: TGTGCCAGCAGCGTAGGGAACCTTAATGAAAAACTGTTTTTT. As protein: CASSVGNLNEKLFF.

This clone was counted a single time. This chain joins TRBV24-1 and TRBJ2-3; 10 bases are a match to TRBD2. The CDR3 length is 15 residues. The germline gives CDR1 KGHDR, CDR2 SFDVKD. J was trimmed by 1 base and V by 9 bases; bases with no gene match: 6. In DNA, the CDR3 is TGTGCCACCCCGAAGACTAGCGGGTGCACAGATACGCAGTATTTT. Protein product: CATPKTSGCTDTQYF.

V usage is TRBV28 and J usage is TRBJ2-1, with D perhaps matching TRBD1 or TRBD2 (6 bases each). The CDR3 loop spans 15 amino acids. The V gene's germline CDR1 is MDHEN and CDR2 SYDVKM. V lost 4 bases, J lost 6 bases, and 16 bases lay in between. The CDR3 coding sequence is TGTGCCAGCAGTTCCCACTTCAGGGGAGGCAATGAGCAGTTCTTC. This sequence encodes CASSSHFRGGNEQFF.